This TCR beta chain came from a study of monozygotic twins with inflammatory bowel disease. Study-level findings and limits: TCRbeta inverse Simpson diversity was decreased in IBD patients versus healthy co-twins.

In germline, CDR1 is LGHDT, CDR2 YNNKEL (reference sequence). The CDR3 sequence is 13 residues long. As to this clonotype: The antigen remains undetermined.

With eight separate reactions per sample, the authors made cDNA. TCRdb re-called the 5' RACE reads; every CDR3 protein appears as one record, without DNA. The data show fewer than 450,000 distinct CDR3 sequences, and the top ten clones hold 2.6%. The chain uses TRBV3-1 and TRBJ1-2; no DNA is available, so the TRBD1 call from TCRdb remains unchecked. This clonotype originated in a human donor with ulcerative colitis or Crohn's disease, or a healthy co-twin of an affected twin (not recorded which). Source material: blood. The CDR3 sequence is CASSQLLRQARTF.